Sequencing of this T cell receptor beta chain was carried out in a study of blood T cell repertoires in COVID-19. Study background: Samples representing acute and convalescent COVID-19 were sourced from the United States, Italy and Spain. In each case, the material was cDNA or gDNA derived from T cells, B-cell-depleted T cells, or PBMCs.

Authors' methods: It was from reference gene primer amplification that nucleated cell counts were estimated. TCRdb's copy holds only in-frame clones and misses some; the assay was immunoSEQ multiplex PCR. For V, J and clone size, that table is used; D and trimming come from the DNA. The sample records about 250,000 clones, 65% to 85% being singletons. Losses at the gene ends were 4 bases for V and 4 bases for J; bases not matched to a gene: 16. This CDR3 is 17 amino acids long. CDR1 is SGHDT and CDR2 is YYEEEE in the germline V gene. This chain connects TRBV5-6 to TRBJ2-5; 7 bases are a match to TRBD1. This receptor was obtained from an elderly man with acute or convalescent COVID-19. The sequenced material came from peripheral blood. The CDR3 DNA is TGTGCCAGCAGCCTAAGGACAGGCGCTTTTAGGGTAGAGACCCAGTACTTC. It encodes CASSLRTGAFRVETQYF.